These 5 T cell receptor beta chains came from one sample sequenced in a study of blood T cells in healthy people across ages. A second PCR, run for roughly 7 to 12 cycles, used a sample-barcoded 5' primer plus a J-beta primer mix. TCRdb re-called the 5' RACE reads with MiXCR, one entry per CDR3 protein. The sample holds more than 450,000 distinct CDR3 sequences, about 27% seen once. The data were also submitted as part of a second study, on T cells of mothers and their children.

The sample taken for sequencing was blood. These receptors all come from a boy aged 2 to 9 in good health.

The rearrangement uses TRBV20-1 and TRBJ2-1; 9 bases agree with TRBD1. After removal of 6 bases from V and 8 bases from J, the junction contained 11 bases not matched to a gene. CDR3 length: 14 amino acids. CDR1 DFQATT and CDR2 SNEGSKA come from the germline V gene (reference sequence). The CDR3 DNA reads TGCAGTGCCCTGGACAGGGGACGTGGTGATGAGCAGTTCTTC. It yields the protein CSALDRGRGDEQFF.

The chain carries TRBV6-1 and TRBJ1-4; 9 bases fit TRBD1. The germline CDR1 and CDR2 sequences are MNHNS and SASEGT. The trim removed 5 bases at V and 8 bases at J, leaving 3 bases unmatched. The CDR3 runs 13 residues. CDR3 sequence (DNA): TGTGCCAGCAGTACAGGGGGCTTGGAAAAACTGTTTTTT. Residues: CASSTGGLEKLFF.

This clonotype was picked up a small number of times. The chain is built from TRBV20-1 and TRBJ2-5; TRBD2 aligns across 15 bases. The closer fit of TRBJ2-7 to the DNA end suggests the J call may be wrong. Looked up from germline, CDR1 is DFQATT and CDR2 is SNEGSKA (reference sequence). The CDR3 is made up of 18 amino acids. The CDR3 coding sequence is TGCAGTGCTAGAGTTCAGGGGACTAGCGGGAGGAGTCTTGGCGAGCAGTACTTC. This sequence encodes CSARVQGTSGRSLGEQYF.

This clonotype was counted many times. The rearrangement joins TRBV2 to TRBJ2-5; perhaps TRBD2 as D (6 bases). The J call may be wrong; the DNA end is better matched by TRBJ2-7. From germline, CDR1 is SNHLY and CDR2 FYNNEI. The CDR3 runs 12 residues. CDR3 DNA sequence: TGTGCCAGCAGTCGGGGGATCTACGAGCAGTACTTC. Protein product: CASSRGIYEQYF.

The chain has TRBV20-1 and TRBJ1-1; no clear D. Germline V gene lookup returns CDR1 DFQATT and CDR2 SNEGSKA (reference sequence). CDR3 length equals 14 residues. Trimming cost V 6 bases and J 4 bases, with 18 bases left between them. The CDR3 sequence: CSAPGGPMGTEAFF. CDR3 DNA: TGCAGTGCCCCCGGTGGCCCTATGGGCACTGAAGCTTTCTTT.